These T cell receptor beta chains were read from a single sample in a study of T cells in Graves' hyperthyroidism and ophthalmopathy. TCRdb redid the calling of the multiplex PCR reads with MiXCR, one entry per CDR3 protein. The sample carries around 200,000 distinct CDR3 sequences, around 20% recorded once. The material sequenced was blood. These receptors were obtained from a man aged 35-49 years with Graves' hyperthyroidism. Both conserved end residues are part of each CDR3. Fields, in order: V gene, D gene, clone size, J gene, CDR3 protein, CDR3 DNA. D genes are given only for firm matches. Clone size is shown for a subset of rows, as once, few, many or a class of expanded clone.

TRBV24-1	-	many	TRBJ2-2	CATSARVWGGARAGELFF	TGTGCCACCAGTGCCCGTGTCTGGGGGGGCGCTCGGGCCGGGGAGCTGTTTTTT
TRBV5-8	-	many	TRBJ1-1	CASSRPIQEDTEAFF	TGTGCCAGCAGCCGGCCGATACAAGAGGACACTGAAGCTTTCTTT
TRBV20-1	-	many	TRBJ1-5	CSQAPGLEQPQHF	TGCAGTCAGGCCCCAGGGCTGGAGCAGCCCCAGCATTTT
TRBV6-2/TRBV6-3	-	many	TRBJ2-1	CASSYLVGGVSYNEQFF	TGTGCCAGCAGTTACCTGGTGGGCGGGGTCTCCTACAATGAGCAGTTCTTC
TRBV11-2	TRBD2	few	TRBJ2-7	CASSLEAAASGKSSYEQYF	TGTGCCAGCAGCTTAGAAGCCGCCGCTAGCGGAAAATCCTCCTACGAGCAGTACTTC
TRBV30	TRBD2	few	TRBJ2-1	CAWASGDYNEQFF	TGTGCCTGGGCAAGCGGGGACTACAATGAGCAGTTCTTC
TRBV2	TRBD2	many	TRBJ2-3	CASSRTSTPSTDTQYF	TGTGCCAGCAGCAGGACTAGCACCCCTAGCACAGATACGCAGTATTTT
TRBV2	-	many	TRBJ2-1	CASSENSAGNEQFF	TGTGCCAGCAGTGAAAACTCGGCAGGCAATGAGCAGTTCTTC
TRBV30	-	many	TRBJ1-2	CAWSGNNYGYTF	TGTGCCTGGAGCGGGAACAACTATGGCTACACCTTC
TRBV12-3/TRBV12-4	-	-	TRBJ2-3	CASSYDQWGTQYF	TGTGCCAGCAGTTATGACCAATGGGGTACGCAGTATTTT
TRBV3-2	-	many	TRBJ1-2	CASSQGATGEANYGYTF	TGTGCCAGCAGCCAAGGCGCGACAGGAGAAGCTAACTATGGCTACACCTTC
TRBV14	-	-	TRBJ2-1	CASSPSTPGNEQFF	TGTGCCAGCAGCCCATCGACGCCTGGCAATGAGCAGTTCTTC
TRBV12-3/TRBV12-4	TRBD2	-	TRBJ2-2	CASSWGIAGRTGELFF	TGTGCCAGCAGTTGGGGTATAGCGGGACGCACCGGGGAGCTGTTTTTT
TRBV20-1	-	many	TRBJ1-5	CSASRAASNQPQHF	TGCAGTGCTAGTAGAGCAGCTAGCAATCAGCCCCAGCATTTT
TRBV6-5	-	-	TRBJ2-1	CASSYSGASGAENEQFF	TGTGCCAGCAGTTACTCGGGGGCTAGCGGAGCGGAGAATGAGCAGTTCTTC
TRBV7-6	-	many	TRBJ2-3	CASSLSLGTQYF	TGTGCCAGCAGCTTATCCCTAGGTACGCAGTATTTT
TRBV5-5	TRBD1	few	TRBJ2-1	CASSWDYDRVYNNEQFF	TGTGCCAGCAGCTGGGATTACGACAGGGTGTATAACAATGAGCAGTTCTTC
TRBV24-1	-	many	TRBJ2-7	CATSGGGGAFYEQYF	TGTGCCACCAGTGGTGGAGGGGGGGCCTTCTACGAGCAGTACTTC
TRBV5-4	TRBD2	many	TRBJ2-5	CASSSGLAGGPIQETQYF	TGTGCCAGCAGCTCGGGACTAGCGGGGGGACCTATACAAGAGACCCAGTACTTC
TRBV10-3	TRBD2	many	TRBJ2-7	CAISESSSPLAGGVYEQYF	TGTGCCATCAGTGAGTCCTCTAGTCCCCTAGCGGGGGGTGTCTACGAGCAGTACTTC
TRBV5-1	TRBD2	many	TRBJ2-2	CASSSGLAGLENTGELFF	TGCGCCAGCAGCTCCGGGCTAGCGGGGCTTGAGAACACCGGGGAGCTGTTTTTT
TRBV2	TRBD1	many	TRBJ1-5	CASSGDRGLSNQPQHF	TGTGCCAGCAGTGGGGACAGGGGGCTGAGCAATCAGCCCCAGCATTTT
TRBV20-1	-	many	TRBJ1-4	CSAPIEEEKLFF	TGCAGTGCCCCGATCGAAGAGGAAAAACTGTTTTTT
TRBV2	TRBD1	-	TRBJ2-3	CASSEASGQGAKDTQYF	TGTGCCAGCAGTGAAGCATCGGGACAGGGGGCGAAAGATACGCAGTATTTT
TRBV7-9	-	-	TRBJ2-5	CASSTTSRGGGRETQYF	TGTGCCAGCAGCACCACCAGTAGGGGGGGGGGCCGGGAGACCCAGTACTTC